This T cell receptor (beta chain) was recorded in a study of blood T cell repertoires in COVID-19. Study background: Sites in the United States, Italy and Spain provided acute and convalescent COVID-19 samples.

Germline V gives CDR1 SQVTM, CDR2 ANQGSEA. Losses at the gene ends were 5 bases for V and 7 bases for J; bases not matched to a gene: 8. The CDR3 length is 13 residues. In the authors' methods: Nucleated cell number was recorded as an estimate derived from reference gene primer amplification. Sequencing was performed with immunoSEQ multiplex PCR; in TCRdb, only in-frame clones are kept and a portion is missing. V, J and clone size are taken as reported in that table, and D and trimming were inferred from the DNA itself. There are 200,000 to 250,000 clones in the sample; 70% to 90% occur only once, and about 2.1% lies in the top ten.

Sequenced: peripheral blood. The receptor's source is a woman aged 35 to 49 who had recovered from COVID-19. The rearrangement uses TRBV29-1 and TRBJ1-2; TRBD1 matches 9 bases. The CDR3 coding sequence is TGCAGCGTTCATACAGGGGGCTGGGGTGGCTACACCTTC. This gives the protein CSVHTGGWGGYTF.